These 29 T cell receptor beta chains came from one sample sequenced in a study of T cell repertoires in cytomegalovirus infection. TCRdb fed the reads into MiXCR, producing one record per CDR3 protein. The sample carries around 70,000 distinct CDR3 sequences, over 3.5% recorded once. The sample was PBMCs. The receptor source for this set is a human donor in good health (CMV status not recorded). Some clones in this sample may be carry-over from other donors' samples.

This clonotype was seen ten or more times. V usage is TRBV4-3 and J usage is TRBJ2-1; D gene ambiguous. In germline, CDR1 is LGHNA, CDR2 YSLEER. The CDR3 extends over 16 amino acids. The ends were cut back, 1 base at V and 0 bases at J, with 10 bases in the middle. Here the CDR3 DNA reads TGCGCCAGCAGCCAAGCGGCACGGAGCTCCTACAATGAGCAGTTCTTC. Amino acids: CASSQAARSSYNEQFF.

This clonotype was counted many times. The CDR3 DNA reads TGTGCCAGCAGCTTAGACAGGGCCTCGAACACTGAAGCTTTCTTT. This translates into CASSLDRASNTEAFF. This chain uses TRBV7-2 with TRBJ1-1; possible D gene TRBD1, 6 bases. Per germline, CDR1 SGHTA and CDR2 FQGNSA. V was cut by 1 base and J by 1 base, with 10 bases left in between. This CDR3 contains 15 residues.

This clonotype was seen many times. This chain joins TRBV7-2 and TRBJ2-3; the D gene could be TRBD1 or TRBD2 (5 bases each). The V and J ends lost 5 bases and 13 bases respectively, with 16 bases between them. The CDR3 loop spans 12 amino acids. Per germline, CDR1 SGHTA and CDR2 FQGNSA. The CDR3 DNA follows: TGTGCCAGCAGCGTAGGGGCCAGGGAGAAGTATTTT. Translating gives CASSVGAREKYF.

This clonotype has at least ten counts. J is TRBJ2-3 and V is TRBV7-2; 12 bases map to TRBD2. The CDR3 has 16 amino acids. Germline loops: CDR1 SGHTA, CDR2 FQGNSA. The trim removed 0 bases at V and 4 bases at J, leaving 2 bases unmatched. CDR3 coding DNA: TGTGCCAGCAGCTTAGCGCTAGCGGGGGGGCCAGATACGCAGTATTTT. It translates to CASSLALAGGPDTQYF. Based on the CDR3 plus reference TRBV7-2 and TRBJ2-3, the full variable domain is GAGVSQSPSNKVTEKGKDVELRCDPISGHTALYWYRQSLGQGLEFLIYFQGNSAPDKSGLPSDRFSAERTGGSVSTLTIQRTQQEDSAVYLCASSLALAGGPDTQYFGPGTRLTVL.

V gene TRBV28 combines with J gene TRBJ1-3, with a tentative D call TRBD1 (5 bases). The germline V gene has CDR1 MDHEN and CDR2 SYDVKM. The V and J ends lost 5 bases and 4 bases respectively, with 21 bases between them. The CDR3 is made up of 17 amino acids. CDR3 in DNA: TGTGCCAGCAGTCTGATCCTCCTTAGTGGGGCCGGAAACACCATATATTTT. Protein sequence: CASSLILLSGAGNTIYF.

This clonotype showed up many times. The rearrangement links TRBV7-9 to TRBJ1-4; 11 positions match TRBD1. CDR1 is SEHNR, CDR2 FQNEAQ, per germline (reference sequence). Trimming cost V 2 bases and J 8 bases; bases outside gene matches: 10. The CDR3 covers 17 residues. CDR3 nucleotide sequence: TGTGCCAGCAGCTTATGGACAGGGGGCCCCAGGAAGGAAAAACTGTTTTTT. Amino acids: CASSLWTGGPRKEKLFF.

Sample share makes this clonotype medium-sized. The CDR3 spells CASSSRGNPLETEAFF. CDR3 sequence (DNA): TGTGCCAGCAGCTCCAGAGGAAATCCCCTGGAGACTGAAGCTTTCTTT. This chain links TRBV7-2 with TRBJ1-1, with D unresolved. Germline V gene lookup returns CDR1 SGHTA and CDR2 FQGNSA. This CDR3 comprises 16 residues. Trimming stripped 4 bases from V and 5 bases from J, with 20 bases between.

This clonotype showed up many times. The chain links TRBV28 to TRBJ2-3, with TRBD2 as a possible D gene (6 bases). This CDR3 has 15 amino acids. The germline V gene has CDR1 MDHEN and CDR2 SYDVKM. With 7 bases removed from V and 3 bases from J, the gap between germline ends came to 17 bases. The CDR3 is CASTLRGTRTDTQYF. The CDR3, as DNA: TGTGCCAGCACGCTCCGGGGGACCAGAACAGATACGCAGTATTTT.

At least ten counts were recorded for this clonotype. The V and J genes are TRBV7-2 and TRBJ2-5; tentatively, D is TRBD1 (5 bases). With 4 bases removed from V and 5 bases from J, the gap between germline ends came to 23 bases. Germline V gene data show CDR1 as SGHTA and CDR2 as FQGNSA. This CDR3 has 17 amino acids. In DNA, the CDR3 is TGTGCCAGCAGCTCGCAACCCCAGCTTGGGGCTGGCGAGACCCAGTACTTC. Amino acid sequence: CASSSQPQLGAGETQYF.

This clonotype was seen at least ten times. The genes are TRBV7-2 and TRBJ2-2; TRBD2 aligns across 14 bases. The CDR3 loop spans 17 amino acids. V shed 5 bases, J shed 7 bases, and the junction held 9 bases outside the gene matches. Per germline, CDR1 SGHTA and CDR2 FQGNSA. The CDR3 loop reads CASSPGLAGVSIGELFF. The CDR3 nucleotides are TGTGCCAGCAGCCCGGGACTAGCGGGAGTATCAATCGGGGAGCTGTTTTTT.

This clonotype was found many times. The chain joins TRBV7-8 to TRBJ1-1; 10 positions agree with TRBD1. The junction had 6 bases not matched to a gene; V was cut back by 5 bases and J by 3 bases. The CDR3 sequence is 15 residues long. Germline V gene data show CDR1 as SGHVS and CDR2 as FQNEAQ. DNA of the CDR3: TGTGCCAGCAGCCGAGACAGGGGGCTATACACTGAAGCTTTCTTT. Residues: CASSRDRGLYTEAFF.

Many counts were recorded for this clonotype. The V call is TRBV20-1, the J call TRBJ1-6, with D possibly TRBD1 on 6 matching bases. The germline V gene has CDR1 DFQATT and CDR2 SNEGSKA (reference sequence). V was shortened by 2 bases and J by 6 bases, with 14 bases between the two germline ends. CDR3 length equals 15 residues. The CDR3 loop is CSARTNTGTNSPLHF. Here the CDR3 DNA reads TGCAGTGCTAGAACAAATACAGGGACTAATTCACCCCTCCACTTT.

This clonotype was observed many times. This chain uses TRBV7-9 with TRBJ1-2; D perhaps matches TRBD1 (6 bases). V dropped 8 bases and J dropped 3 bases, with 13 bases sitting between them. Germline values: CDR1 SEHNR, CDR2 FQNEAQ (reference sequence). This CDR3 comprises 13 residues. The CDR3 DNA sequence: TGTGCCAGCCTTGGGGGCCTTGACTATGGCTACACCTTC. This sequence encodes CASLGGLDYGYTF.

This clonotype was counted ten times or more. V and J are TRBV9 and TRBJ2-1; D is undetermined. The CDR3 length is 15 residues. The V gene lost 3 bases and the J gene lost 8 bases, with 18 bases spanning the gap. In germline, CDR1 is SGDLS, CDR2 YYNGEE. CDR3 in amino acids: CASSAAHHTFDEQFF. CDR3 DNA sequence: TGTGCCAGCAGCGCTGCTCACCATACATTTGATGAGCAGTTCTTC.

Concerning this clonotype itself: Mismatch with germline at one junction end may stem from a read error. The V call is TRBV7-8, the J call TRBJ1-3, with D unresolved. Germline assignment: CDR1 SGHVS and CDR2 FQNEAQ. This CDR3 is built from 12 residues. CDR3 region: CASSLANLDPLF. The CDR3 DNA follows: TGTGCAAGCAGCTTAGCCAATCTCGATCCTTTATTT.

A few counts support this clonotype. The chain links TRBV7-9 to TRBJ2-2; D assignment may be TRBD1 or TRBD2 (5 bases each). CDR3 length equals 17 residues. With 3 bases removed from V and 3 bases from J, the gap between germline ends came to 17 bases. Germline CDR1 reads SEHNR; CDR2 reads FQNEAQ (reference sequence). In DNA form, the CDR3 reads TGTGCCAGCAGCTTTCCCCGGGACCAACCATACACCGGGGAGCTGTTTTTT. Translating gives CASSFPRDQPYTGELFF.

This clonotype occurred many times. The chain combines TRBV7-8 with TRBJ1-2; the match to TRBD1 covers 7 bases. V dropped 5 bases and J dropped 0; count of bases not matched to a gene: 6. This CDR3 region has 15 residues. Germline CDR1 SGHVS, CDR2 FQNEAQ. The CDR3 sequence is CASSPGTEANYGYTF. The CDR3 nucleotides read TGTGCCAGCAGCCCTGGGACAGAAGCTAACTATGGCTACACCTTC.

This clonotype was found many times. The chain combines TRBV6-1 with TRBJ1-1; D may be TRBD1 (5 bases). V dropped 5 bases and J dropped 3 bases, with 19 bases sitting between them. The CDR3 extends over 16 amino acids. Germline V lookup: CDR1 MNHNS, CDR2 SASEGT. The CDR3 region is CASSWGGGPSHTEAFF. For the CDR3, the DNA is TGTGCCAGCAGTTGGGGGGGGGGACCCTCACACACTGAAGCTTTCTTT.

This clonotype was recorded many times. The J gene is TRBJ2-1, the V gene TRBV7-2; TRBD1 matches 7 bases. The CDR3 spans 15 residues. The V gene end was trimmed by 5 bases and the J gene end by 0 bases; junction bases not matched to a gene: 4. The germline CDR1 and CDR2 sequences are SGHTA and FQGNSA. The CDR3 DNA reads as TGTGCCAGCAGCCGGGACAGTTCCTCCTACAATGAGCAGTTCTTC. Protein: CASSRDSSSYNEQFF.

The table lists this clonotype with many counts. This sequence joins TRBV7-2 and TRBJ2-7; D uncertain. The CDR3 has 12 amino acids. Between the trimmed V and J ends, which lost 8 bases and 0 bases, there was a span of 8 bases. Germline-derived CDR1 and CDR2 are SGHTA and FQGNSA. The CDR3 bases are TGTGCCAGCGGCCTAGTCTCCTACGAGCAGTACTTC. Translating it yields CASGLVSYEQYF. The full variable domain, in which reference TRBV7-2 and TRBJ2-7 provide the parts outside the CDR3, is GAGVSQSPSNKVTEKGKDVELRCDPISGHTALYWYRQSLGQGLEFLIYFQGNSAPDKSGLPSDRFSAERTGGSVSTLTIQRTQQEDSAVYLCASGLVSYEQYFGPGTRLTVT.

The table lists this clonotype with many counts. The CDR3 nucleotides read TGTGCCAGCAGCTTCGGGACAAGCAATCAGCCCCAGCATTTT. Amino acids: CASSFGTSNQPQHF. The chain joins TRBV7-2 to TRBJ1-5; D is possibly TRBD1 (6 bases). The CDR3 is 14 residues long. CDR1 SGHTA and CDR2 FQGNSA come from the germline V gene. Trimming removed 3 bases from V and 1 base from J, with 7 bases in between. Full variable domain (remainder filled in from reference TRBV7-2 and TRBJ1-5): GAGVSQSPSNKVTEKGKDVELRCDPISGHTALYWYRQSLGQGLEFLIYFQGNSAPDKSGLPSDRFSAERTGGSVSTLTIQRTQQEDSAVYLCASSFGTSNQPQHFGDGTRLSIL.

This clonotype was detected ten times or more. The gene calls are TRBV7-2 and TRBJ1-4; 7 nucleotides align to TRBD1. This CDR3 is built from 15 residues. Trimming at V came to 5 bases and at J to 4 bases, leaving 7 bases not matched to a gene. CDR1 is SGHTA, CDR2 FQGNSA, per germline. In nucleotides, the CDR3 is TGTGCCAGCAGCCCCGGACAGGTGTTTAATGAAAAACTGTTTTTT. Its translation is CASSPGQVFNEKLFF.

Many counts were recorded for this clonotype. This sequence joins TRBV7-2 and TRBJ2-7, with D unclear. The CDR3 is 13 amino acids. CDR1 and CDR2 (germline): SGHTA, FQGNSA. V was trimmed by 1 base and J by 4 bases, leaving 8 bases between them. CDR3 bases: TGTGCCAGCAGCTTAGGTGCCTCGTACGAGCAGTACTTC. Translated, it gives CASSLGASYEQYF.

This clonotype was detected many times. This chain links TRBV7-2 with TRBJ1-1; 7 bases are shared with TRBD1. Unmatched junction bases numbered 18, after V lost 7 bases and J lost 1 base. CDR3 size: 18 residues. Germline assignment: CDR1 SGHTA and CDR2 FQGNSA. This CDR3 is CASTSWVTGTYRNTEAFF. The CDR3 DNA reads TGTGCCAGCACCTCCTGGGTGACAGGGACATATCGGAACACTGAAGCTTTCTTT.

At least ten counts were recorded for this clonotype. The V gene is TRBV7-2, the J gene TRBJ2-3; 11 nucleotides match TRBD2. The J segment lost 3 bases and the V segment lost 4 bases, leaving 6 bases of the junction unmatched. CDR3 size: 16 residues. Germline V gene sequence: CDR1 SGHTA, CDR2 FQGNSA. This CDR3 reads CASSWGSGRATDTQYF. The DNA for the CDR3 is TGTGCCAGCAGCTGGGGTAGCGGGAGGGCAACAGATACGCAGTATTTT.

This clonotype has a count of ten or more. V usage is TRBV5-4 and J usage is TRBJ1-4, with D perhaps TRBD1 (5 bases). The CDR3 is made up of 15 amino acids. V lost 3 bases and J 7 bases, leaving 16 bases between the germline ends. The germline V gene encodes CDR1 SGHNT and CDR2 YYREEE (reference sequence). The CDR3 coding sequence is TGTGCCAGCAGCTCGGATTTGAGGGGTAGTGAAAAACTGTTTTTT. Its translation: CASSSDLRGSEKLFF.

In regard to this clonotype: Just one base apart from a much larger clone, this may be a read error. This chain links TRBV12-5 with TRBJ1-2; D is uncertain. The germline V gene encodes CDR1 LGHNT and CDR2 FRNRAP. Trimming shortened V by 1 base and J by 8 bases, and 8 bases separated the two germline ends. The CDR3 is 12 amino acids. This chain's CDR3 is CASGLGTQGYTF. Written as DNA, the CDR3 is TGTGCTAGTGGTTTGGGAACGCAGGGCTACACCTTC.

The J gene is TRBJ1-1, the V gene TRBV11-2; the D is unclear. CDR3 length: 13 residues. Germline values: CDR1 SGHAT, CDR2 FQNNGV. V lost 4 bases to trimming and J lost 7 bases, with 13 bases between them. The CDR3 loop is CASSSSTNVEAFF. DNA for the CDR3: TGTGCCAGCAGCTCCTCGACAAACGTTGAAGCTTTCTTT.

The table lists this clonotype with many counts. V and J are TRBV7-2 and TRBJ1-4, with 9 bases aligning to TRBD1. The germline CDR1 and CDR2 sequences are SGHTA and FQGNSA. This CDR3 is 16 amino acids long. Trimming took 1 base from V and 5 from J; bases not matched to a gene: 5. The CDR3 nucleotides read TGTGCCAGCAGCTTAGTGGACAGGGGAAGGAATGAAAAACTGTTTTTT. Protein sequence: CASSLVDRGRNEKLFF.